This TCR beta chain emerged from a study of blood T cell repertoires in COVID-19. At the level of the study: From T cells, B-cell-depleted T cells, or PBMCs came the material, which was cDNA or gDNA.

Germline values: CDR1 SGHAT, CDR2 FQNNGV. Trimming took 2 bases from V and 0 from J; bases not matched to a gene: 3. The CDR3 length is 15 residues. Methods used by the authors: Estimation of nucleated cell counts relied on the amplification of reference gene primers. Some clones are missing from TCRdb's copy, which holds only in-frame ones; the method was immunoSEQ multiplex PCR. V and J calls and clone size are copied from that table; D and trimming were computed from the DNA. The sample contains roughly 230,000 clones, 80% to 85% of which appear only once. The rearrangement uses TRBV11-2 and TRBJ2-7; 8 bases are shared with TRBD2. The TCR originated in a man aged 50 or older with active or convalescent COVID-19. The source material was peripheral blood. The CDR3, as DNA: TGTGCCAGCAGCTTAAGTAGCGGGGTCTCCTACGAGCAGTACTTC. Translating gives CASSLSSGVSYEQYF.